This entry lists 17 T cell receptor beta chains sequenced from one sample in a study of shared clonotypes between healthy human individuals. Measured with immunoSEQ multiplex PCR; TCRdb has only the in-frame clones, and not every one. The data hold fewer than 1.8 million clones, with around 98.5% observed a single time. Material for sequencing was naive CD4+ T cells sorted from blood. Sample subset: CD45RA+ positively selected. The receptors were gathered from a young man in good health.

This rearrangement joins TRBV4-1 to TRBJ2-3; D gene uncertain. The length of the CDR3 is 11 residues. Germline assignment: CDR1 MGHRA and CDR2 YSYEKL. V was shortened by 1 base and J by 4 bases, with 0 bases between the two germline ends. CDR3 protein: CASSQADTQYF. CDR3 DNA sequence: TGCGCCAGCAGCCAAGCAGATACGCAGTATTTT.

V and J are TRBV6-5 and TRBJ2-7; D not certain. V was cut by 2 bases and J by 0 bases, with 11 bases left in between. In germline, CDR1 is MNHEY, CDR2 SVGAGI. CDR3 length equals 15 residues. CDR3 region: CASSYDALSSYEQYF. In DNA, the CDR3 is TGTGCCAGCAGTTACGATGCCCTGAGCTCCTACGAGCAGTACTTC.

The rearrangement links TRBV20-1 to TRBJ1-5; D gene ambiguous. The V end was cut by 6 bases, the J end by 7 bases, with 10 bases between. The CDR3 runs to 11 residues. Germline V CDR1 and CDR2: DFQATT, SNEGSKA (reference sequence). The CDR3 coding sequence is TGCAGTGCCACGGAGACGCAGCCCCAGCATTTT. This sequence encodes CSATETQPQHF.

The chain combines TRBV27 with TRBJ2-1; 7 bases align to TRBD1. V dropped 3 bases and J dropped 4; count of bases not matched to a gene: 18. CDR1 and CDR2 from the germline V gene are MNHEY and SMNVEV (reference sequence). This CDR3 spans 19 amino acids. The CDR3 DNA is TGTGCCAGCAGTTTCGACAGGGTTCGTTCGCTAGCAGATTACAATGAGCAGTTCTTC. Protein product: CASSFDRVRSLADYNEQFF.

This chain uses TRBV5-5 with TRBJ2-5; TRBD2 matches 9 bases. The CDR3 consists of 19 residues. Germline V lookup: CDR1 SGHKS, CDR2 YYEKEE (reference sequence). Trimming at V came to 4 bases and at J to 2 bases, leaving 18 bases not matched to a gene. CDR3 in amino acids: CASSGRLGGVAGDQETQYF. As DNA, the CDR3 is TGTGCCAGCAGCGGGCGGCTGGGTGGGGTAGCGGGAGATCAAGAGACCCAGTACTTC.

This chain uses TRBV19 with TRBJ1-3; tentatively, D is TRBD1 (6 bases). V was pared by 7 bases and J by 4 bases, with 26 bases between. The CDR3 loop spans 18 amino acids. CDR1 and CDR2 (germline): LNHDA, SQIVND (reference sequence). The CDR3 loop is CASIISPTGIFGGNTIYF. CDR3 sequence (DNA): TGTGCCAGTATTATCTCCCCAACAGGGATTTTTGGAGGAAACACCATATATTTT.

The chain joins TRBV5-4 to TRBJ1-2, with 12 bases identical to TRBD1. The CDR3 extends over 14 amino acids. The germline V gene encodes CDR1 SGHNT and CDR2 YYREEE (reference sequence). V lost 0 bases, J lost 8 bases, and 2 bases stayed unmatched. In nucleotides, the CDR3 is TGTGCCAGCAGCTTGGTAGGGACAGGGGGCGGCTACACCTTC. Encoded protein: CASSLVGTGGGYTF.

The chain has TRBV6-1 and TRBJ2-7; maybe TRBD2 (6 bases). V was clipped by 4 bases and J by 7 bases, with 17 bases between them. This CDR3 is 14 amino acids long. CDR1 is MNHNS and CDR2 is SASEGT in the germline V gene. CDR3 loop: CASSGTSLTGEQYF. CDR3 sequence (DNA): TGTGCCAGCAGTGGAACTAGCTTAACGGGGGAGCAGTACTTC.

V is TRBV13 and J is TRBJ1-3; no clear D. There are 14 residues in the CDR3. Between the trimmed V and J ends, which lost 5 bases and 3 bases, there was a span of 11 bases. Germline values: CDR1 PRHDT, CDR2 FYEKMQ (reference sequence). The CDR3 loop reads CASSLVAGGNTIYF. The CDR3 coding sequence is TGTGCCAGCAGCCTCGTGGCAGGTGGAAACACCATATATTTT.

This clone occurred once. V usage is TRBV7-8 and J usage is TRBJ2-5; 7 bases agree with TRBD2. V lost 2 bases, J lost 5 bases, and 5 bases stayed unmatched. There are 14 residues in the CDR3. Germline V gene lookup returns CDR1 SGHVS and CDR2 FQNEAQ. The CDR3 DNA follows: TGTGCCAGCAGCTTAAGGGGCGGGAGCGAGACCCAGTACTTC. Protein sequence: CASSLRGGSETQYF. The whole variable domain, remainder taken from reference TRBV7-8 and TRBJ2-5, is GAGVSQSPRYKVAKRGQDVALRCDPISGHVSLFWYQQALGQGPEFLTYFQNEAQLDKSGLPSDRFFAERPEGSVSTLKIQRTQQEDSAVYLCASSLRGGSETQYFGPGTRLLVL.

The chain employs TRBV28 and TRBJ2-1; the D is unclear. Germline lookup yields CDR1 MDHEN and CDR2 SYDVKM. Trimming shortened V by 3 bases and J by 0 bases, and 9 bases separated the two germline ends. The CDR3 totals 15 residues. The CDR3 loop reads CASSFVPSSYNEQFF. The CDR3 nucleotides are TGTGCCAGCAGTTTTGTCCCGAGCTCCTACAATGAGCAGTTCTTC.

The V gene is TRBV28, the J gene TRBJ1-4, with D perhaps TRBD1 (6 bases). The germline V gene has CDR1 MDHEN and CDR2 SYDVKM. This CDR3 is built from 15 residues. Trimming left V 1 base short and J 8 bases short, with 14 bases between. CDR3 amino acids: CASSLSGAGAEKLFF. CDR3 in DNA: TGTGCCAGCAGTTTATCCGGGGCAGGGGCAGAAAAACTGTTTTTT.

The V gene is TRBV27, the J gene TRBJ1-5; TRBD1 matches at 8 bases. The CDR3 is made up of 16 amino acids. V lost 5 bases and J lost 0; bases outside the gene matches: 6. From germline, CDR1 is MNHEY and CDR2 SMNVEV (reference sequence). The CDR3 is CASSRQGQDSNQPQHF. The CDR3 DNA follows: TGTGCCAGCAGTCGACAGGGACAGGATAGCAATCAGCCCCAGCATTTT.

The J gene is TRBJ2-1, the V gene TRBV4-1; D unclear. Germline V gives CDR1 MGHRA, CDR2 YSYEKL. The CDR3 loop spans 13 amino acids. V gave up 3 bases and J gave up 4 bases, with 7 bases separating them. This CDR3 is CASSQALYNEQFF. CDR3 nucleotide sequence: TGCGCCAGCAGCCAGGCCTTATACAATGAGCAGTTCTTC.

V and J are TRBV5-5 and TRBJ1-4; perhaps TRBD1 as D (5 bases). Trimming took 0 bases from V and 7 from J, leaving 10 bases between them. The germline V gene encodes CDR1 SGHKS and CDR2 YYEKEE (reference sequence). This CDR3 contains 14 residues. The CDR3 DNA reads TGTGCCAGCAGCTTGGGACCCGGGGGTGAAAAACTGTTTTTT. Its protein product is CASSLGPGGEKLFF.

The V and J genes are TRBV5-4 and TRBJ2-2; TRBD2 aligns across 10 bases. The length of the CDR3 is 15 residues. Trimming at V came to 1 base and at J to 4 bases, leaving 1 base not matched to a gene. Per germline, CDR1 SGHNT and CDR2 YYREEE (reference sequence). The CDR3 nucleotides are TGTGCCAGCAGCTTGCCTAGCGGGGGCACCGGGGAGCTGTTTTTT. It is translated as CASSLPSGGTGELFF.

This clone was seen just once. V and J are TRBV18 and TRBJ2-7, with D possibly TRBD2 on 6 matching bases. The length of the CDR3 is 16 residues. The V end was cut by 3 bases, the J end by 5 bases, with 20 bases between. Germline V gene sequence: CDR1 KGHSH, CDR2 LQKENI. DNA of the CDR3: TGTGCCAGCTCACCGACCTTACTAGCAAGGGGACACGAGCAGTACTTC. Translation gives CASSPTLLARGHEQYF.